Following are 12 T cell receptor beta chains from one sample sequenced in a study of blood T cell repertoires in COVID-19. Measured with immunoSEQ multiplex PCR; TCRdb has only the in-frame clones, and not every one. Among around 140,000 clones listed, about 89% were seen once. The sequenced sample consisted of peripheral blood. The source is a man aged 50 or older with active or convalescent COVID-19.

The rearrangement joins TRBV25-1 to TRBJ1-3; D possibly corresponds to TRBD1 (6 bases). V lost 6 bases and J lost 5, with 14 bases in between. CDR1 and CDR2 (germline): MGHDK, SYGVNS. CDR3 size: 14 residues. The CDR3 coding sequence is TGTGCCAGCAGAGAAACAGGGTACAGAAACACCATATATTTT. This sequence encodes CASRETGYRNTIYF.

The chain carries TRBV4-1 and TRBJ2-2; D gene unclear. CDR3 length equals 14 residues. The germline V gene encodes CDR1 MGHRA and CDR2 YSYEKL. Trimming took off 4 bases at V and 8 bases at J, with 14 bases between the two ends. The CDR3 nucleotides read TGCGCCAGCAGCCCACAAGATATGCAGGGGGAGCTGTTTTTT. It encodes CASSPQDMQGELFF.

The gene calls are TRBV11-2 and TRBJ2-7; 12 nucleotides align to TRBD2. Trimming removed 5 bases from V and 6 bases from J; junction bases left unmatched: 8. CDR1 is SGHAT and CDR2 is FQNNGV in the germline V gene. The CDR3 is 15 residues long. The CDR3 coding sequence is TGTGCCAGCAGCGTGGGACTAGCGGGTGTGGGCGAGCAGTACTTC. This translates into CASSVGLAGVGEQYF.

The chain recombines TRBV10-3 with TRBJ2-5; 9 bases fit TRBD2. This CDR3 is built from 15 residues. CDR1 and CDR2 from the germline V gene are ENHRY and SYGVKD. Germline trimming cut 4 bases from V and 4 bases from J; bases unmatched to any gene: 7. The CDR3 sequence: CAISAGGGAGETQYF. The CDR3 DNA is TGTGCCATCAGTGCCGGCGGGGGGGCTGGAGAGACCCAGTACTTC.

This chain connects TRBV27 to TRBJ2-1, with TRBD2 matching 9 bases. J lost 5 bases, V lost 7 bases, and 6 bases had no gene match. CDR1 and CDR2 (germline): MNHEY, SMNVEV (reference sequence). CDR3 size: 14 residues. The CDR3 nucleotides read TGTGCCAGCAAGTCTAGCGGGAACCACAATGAGCAGTTCTTC. It is translated as CASKSSGNHNEQFF.

The V call is TRBV30, the J call TRBJ1-6; 10 bases line up with TRBD1. The CDR3 has 13 amino acids. The J segment lost 10 bases and the V segment lost 7 bases, leaving 7 bases of the junction unmatched. CDR1 is GTSNPN, CDR2 SVGIG, per germline (reference sequence). The CDR3: CAYRGTGVSPLHF. The CDR3 bases are TGTGCCTATAGAGGGACAGGGGTATCACCCCTCCACTTT.

J is TRBJ2-7 and V is TRBV3-1 (or the pseudogene TRBV3-2); weak D call: TRBD2 (5 bases). Germline CDR1 LGHDT, CDR2 YNNKEL (reference sequence). V dropped 4 bases and J dropped 5 bases, with 30 bases sitting between them. This CDR3 contains 19 residues. CDR3 sequence: CASSLLRGSFRAQVHEQYF. The CDR3 DNA follows: TGTGCCAGCAGCCTCCTTCGGGGTTCGTTCCGGGCCCAGGTTCACGAGCAGTACTTC.

This clone was observed once. V usage is TRBV6-5 and J usage is TRBJ2-5, with 7 bases identical to TRBD1. Germline trimming cut 5 bases from V and 2 bases from J; bases unmatched to any gene: 5. The V gene's germline CDR1 is MNHEY and CDR2 SVGAGI. The CDR3 runs 14 residues. The CDR3: CASSQGQSQETQYF. DNA of the CDR3: TGTGCCAGCAGTCAGGGACAGTCTCAAGAGACCCAGTACTTC.

The rearrangement uses TRBV24-1 and TRBJ2-7; D uncertain. V was clipped by 3 bases and J by 4 bases, with 6 bases between them. CDR1 is KGHDR, CDR2 SFDVKD, per germline. The CDR3 totals 12 residues. The CDR3 region is CATSDIQYEQYF. The CDR3 DNA is TGTGCCACCAGTGATATCCAGTACGAGCAGTACTTC.

The chain links TRBV19 to TRBJ1-2, with a possible D match to TRBD1 (5 bases). The length of the CDR3 is 13 residues. V was clipped by 6 bases and J by 4 bases, with 12 bases between them. Germline CDR1 reads LNHDA; CDR2 reads SQIVND (reference sequence). CDR3 nucleotide sequence: TGTGCCAGTAGGATGACAGTGACCTATGGCTACACCTTC. This gives the protein CASRMTVTYGYTF.

The J gene is TRBJ1-5, the V gene TRBV6-5; no definite D call. Between the trimmed V and J ends, which lost 0 bases and 4 bases, there was a span of 4 bases. The CDR3 totals 13 residues. Germline-derived CDR1 and CDR2 are MNHEY and SVGAGI. This CDR3 is CASSYSPNQPQHF. The CDR3 nucleotides read TGTGCCAGCAGTTACTCTCCGAATCAGCCCCAGCATTTT.

This chain uses TRBV27 with TRBJ2-5; no definite D call. The CDR3 loop spans 15 amino acids. V lost 0 bases and J 4 bases, leaving 12 bases between the germline ends. Germline V gene sequence: CDR1 MNHEY, CDR2 SMNVEV (reference sequence). The CDR3 region has the DNA TGTGCCAGCAGTTTATCGGTAATAGCCCGAGAGACCCAGTACTTC. This translates into CASSLSVIARETQYF.